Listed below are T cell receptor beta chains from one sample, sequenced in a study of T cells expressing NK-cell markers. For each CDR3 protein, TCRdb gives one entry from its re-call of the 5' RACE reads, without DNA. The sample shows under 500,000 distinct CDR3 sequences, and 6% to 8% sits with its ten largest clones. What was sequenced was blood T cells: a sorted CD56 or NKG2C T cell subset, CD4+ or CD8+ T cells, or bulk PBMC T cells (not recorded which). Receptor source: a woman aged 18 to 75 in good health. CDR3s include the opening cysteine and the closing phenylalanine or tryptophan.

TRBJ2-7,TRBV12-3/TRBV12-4,CASSFRGDEQYF
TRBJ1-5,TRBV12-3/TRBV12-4,CASSFSGRGGVGNQPQHF
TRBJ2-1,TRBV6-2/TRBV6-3,CASSRTGMNNEQFF
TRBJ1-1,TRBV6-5,CASSYLRTGTVGTEAFF
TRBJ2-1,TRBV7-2,CASSLVGTTDNEQFF
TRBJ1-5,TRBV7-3,CASSDQGGGQPQHF
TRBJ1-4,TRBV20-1,CSARDGSLPVSFF
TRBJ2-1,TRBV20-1,CSASAKNEQFF
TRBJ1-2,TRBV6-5,CASSYKGMGNYGYTF
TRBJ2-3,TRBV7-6,CASSLAASGRKDTQYF
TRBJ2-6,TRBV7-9,CASSPGTGGFGANVLTF
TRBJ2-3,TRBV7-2,CASSLAAGRGKDTQYF
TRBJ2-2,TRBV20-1,CSARDSGGPTGELFF
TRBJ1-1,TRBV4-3,CASSQGHWTAMNTEAFF
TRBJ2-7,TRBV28,CASSFVSAGGNYEQYF
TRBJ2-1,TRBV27,CASSFGGLGEQFF
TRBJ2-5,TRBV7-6,CASSFDPLETQYF
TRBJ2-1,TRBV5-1,CASRFGWESSYNEQFF
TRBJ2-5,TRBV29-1,CSVEDRSQETQYF
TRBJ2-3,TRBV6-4,CASSDRITDTQYF
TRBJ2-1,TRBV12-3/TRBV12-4,CASSPSAGVVGAEQFF
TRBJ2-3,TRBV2,CASSDPAGGIRTDTQYF
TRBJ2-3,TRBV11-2,CASSLGAGPPPDTQYF
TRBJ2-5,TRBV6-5,CASSYSDAEWETQYF
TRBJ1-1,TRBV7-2,CASSPRGGMNTEAFF
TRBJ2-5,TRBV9,CASSVGQGAGETQYF
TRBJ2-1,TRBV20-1,CSARGQTSEFYNEQFF
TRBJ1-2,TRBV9,CASSVDQGGGYTF
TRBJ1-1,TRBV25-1,CASSALDRVSDTEAFF
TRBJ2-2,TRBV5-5,CASSFTSGGAGELFF
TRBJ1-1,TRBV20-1,CSATTDINTEAFF
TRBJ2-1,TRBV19,CASSPEVGSSYNEQFF
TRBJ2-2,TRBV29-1,CSVSGRKANTGELFF
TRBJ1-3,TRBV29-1,CSVEIGGRDTIYF
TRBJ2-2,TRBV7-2,CASSPDGFRAGELFF
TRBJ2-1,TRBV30,CAWQLAVPNNEQFF
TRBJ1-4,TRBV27,CASSFNGDRTDGEKLFF